One TCR beta chain is described in this entry. It has no known antigen specificity. The sample holds no much larger clone one base away, and base qualities are not on file. TCRbeta CDR3 regions were amplified from genomic DNA by means of the immunoSEQ Assay, a bias-controlled multiplex PCR. The study's processing was this. Within the assay, amplification of reference gene primers was used to estimate how many nucleated cells each sample contained. To quantify the absolute abundance of each unique TCRbeta CDR3 rearrangement, sequence reads were collapsed and filtered. For each sample, productive Simpson clonality was calculated as the square root of Simpson's diversity index across productive rearrangements. This immuneACCESS table, as held by TCRdb, lists in-frame sequences with V and J called but not all clones. Of the missing ones, under half trace to an unresolved V gene in checked studies; the others have no known cause. V and J calls and clone size are given by that table; D and trimming were obtained from the DNA. The sample table shows over 20,000 clones, and roughly nine tenths are seen once. The ten most abundant clones make up under 6.5% of the sample.

This sample was included in a study of blood T cell repertoires in COVID-19 (dated by TCRdb to the early 2020s). Notes on the research overall: The collaborator samples originated in the United States, Italy and Spain and spanned the acute and convalescent phases of COVID-19. The prospective study material was composed of cDNA or gDNA derived from T cells, B-cell-depleted T cells, or PBMCs. Subjects who had been exposed to COVID-19, were actively infected with it, or had recovered from it provided the deeply sampled blood TCRbeta repertoires that made up the dataset. A freely available public database, intended as a resource for researchers studying the immune response to SARS-CoV-2, is where the repertoires were released. Samples came from the ongoing ImmuneRACE study (first 160 participants) plus 1,254 subjects from 6 global collaborators. The sample metadata nearly always contained a de-identified subject ID, COVID-19 status, age in years and sex. Where HLA class I and class II types were available, the types were taken from metadata supplied by the sample provider, not from assay-based typing. General study outcomes and caveats: The amount of clinical and demographic metadata varied by source and participant and was provided uncurated.

The CDR3, cysteine through phenylalanine, is 14 amino acids long. Only CDR3 DNA is held: 42 bases, read in frame from base 1. V and J lose 6 bases and 2 bases, and a span of 11 bases separates them. In the germline V gene (reference sequence), CDR1 corresponds to SEHNR and CDR2 to FQNEAQ. The collaborating institutions used their own protocols to collect whole blood in K2EDTA tubes. Collaborator samples were shipped for TCRbeta analysis as frozen whole blood, isolated PBMCs, or DNA extracted from either sample type. The sequenced material came from peripheral blood. The chain is encoded by TRBV7-9 joined to TRBJ1-3; TRBD1 is perhaps the D gene, given 5 matching bases. This clonotype was sampled from a human donor in a cohort sampled during active COVID-19. The encoded CDR3 is CASRAGAAGNTIYF. At the DNA level, the sequence is TGTGCCAGCAGGGCTGGGGCGGCTGGAAACACCATATATTTT.